These 28 T cell receptor beta chains came from one sample sequenced in a study of PD-1 blockade in classical Hodgkin lymphoma (dated by TCRdb to 2019 to 2021). Receptor libraries were prepared by the immunoSEQ multiplex PCR assay. TCRdb holds this immuneACCESS table with in-frame rearrangements only. Some clones are missing; in checked studies, unresolved V genes explain under half, and the rest has no known cause. The sample yields under 80,000 clones; nearly 90% were counted once. The ten largest account for roughly 8.1% of the sample. The time point label on this specimen signifies: cycle 4 day 1 (C4D1), after more than five weeks of nivolumab. Every trial patient had relapsed following autologous stem cell transplantation, and prior brentuximab vedotin exposure was what differed among cohorts A, B and C. Specimen: peripheral blood mononuclear cells (PBMCs), collected before the fourth cycle of nivolumab. These receptors originate from a human donor with classical Hodgkin lymphoma.

This clone was picked up one time. The chain uses TRBV6-6 and TRBJ2-2; tentative D call: TRBD1 (5 bases). The V gene's germline CDR1 is MNHNY and CDR2 SVGAGI (reference sequence). V lost 6 bases and J lost 6, with 8 bases in between. CDR3 length: 12 amino acids. CDR3 sequence: CASRQDPGELFF. CDR3 nucleotide sequence: TGTGCCAGCAGACAGGACCCCGGGGAGCTGTTTTTT.

CDR3 sequence (DNA): TGTGCCAGCACCCTCCAGGGGCGTGACACTGAAGCTTTCTTT. The encoded protein is CASTLQGRDTEAFF. The V and J genes are TRBV6-5 and TRBJ1-1, with a tentative D call TRBD1 (6 bases). CDR1 and CDR2 from the germline V gene are MNHEY and SVGAGI. The CDR3 extends over 14 amino acids. V was trimmed by 7 bases and J by 3 bases, leaving 15 bases between them.

The chain joins TRBV18 to TRBJ2-2; TRBD1 matches 9 bases. Germline loops: CDR1 KGHSH, CDR2 LQKENI. V lost 5 bases and J lost 0; bases outside the gene matches: 4. The CDR3 contains 16 residues. The CDR3 DNA follows: TGTGCCAGCTCATTACAGGGGGCGGCGAACACCGGGGAGCTGTTTTTT. Its translation is CASSLQGAANTGELFF.

The V gene is TRBV12-5, the J gene TRBJ2-3; 7 nucleotides match TRBD2. Looked up from germline, CDR1 is LGHNT and CDR2 is FRNRAP. The CDR3 extends over 15 amino acids. J gave up 3 bases and V 7 bases, and 10 bases lay outside the gene matches. The CDR3 DNA reads TGTGCTAGTGCCCCCGGGACTATCAAGACAGATACGCAGTATTTT. This gives the protein CASAPGTIKTDTQYF.

The V and J genes are TRBV7-7 and TRBJ2-3, with TRBD1 identical over 10 bases. The V gene end was trimmed by 5 bases and the J gene end by 3 bases; junction bases not matched to a gene: 8. The CDR3 consists of 16 residues. Germline CDR1 is SSHAT and CDR2 is FNYEAQ (reference sequence). Here the CDR3 reads CASSLGGGQGTDTQYF. Written as DNA, the CDR3 is TGTGCCAGCAGCCTAGGGGGGGGACAGGGGACAGATACGCAGTATTTT.

This clone came up once. The V gene is TRBV6-5, the J gene TRBJ2-1; TRBD2 matches 8 bases. This CDR3 comprises 16 residues. The ends lost 2 bases at V and 2 bases at J; junction bases unmatched: 5. Germline CDR1 reads MNHEY; CDR2 reads SVGAGI. For the CDR3, the DNA is TGTGCCAGCAGTTACCTGCACGGGGGGGCCTACAATGAGCAGTTCTTC. Protein product: CASSYLHGGAYNEQFF.

The chain's CDR3 is CASSQDASSYEQYF. In DNA form, the CDR3 reads TGCGCCAGCAGCCAGGACGCGAGCTCCTACGAGCAGTACTTC. The V and J genes are TRBV5-1 and TRBJ2-7, with D hard to call. The ends were cut back, 4 bases at V and 0 bases at J, with 11 bases in the middle. Germline CDR1 reads SGHRS; CDR2 reads YFSETQ. The CDR3 runs to 14 residues. The variable domain in full, with the rest retrieved from reference TRBV5-1 and TRBJ2-7, is KAGVTQTPRYLIKTRGQQVTLSCSPISGHRSVSWYQQTPGQGLQFLFEYFSETQRNKGNFPGRFSGRQFSNSRSEMNVSTLELGDSALYLCASSQDASSYEQYFGPGTRLTVT.

This chain uses TRBV7-9 with TRBJ2-4; perhaps TRBD2 as D (7 bases). The CDR3 loop spans 17 amino acids. CDR1 is SEHNR, CDR2 FQNEAQ, per germline (reference sequence). V was pared by 3 bases and J by 0 bases, with 15 bases between. The CDR3 sequence: CASSFGGGRLAKNIQYF. The CDR3 DNA sequence: TGTGCCAGCAGCTTCGGCGGGGGCCGGCTAGCCAAAAACATTCAGTACTTC.

This rearrangement joins TRBV9 to TRBJ2-1; 8 nucleotides agree with TRBD2. From germline, CDR1 is SGDLS and CDR2 YYNGEE. Trimming removed 4 bases from V and 2 bases from J; junction bases left unmatched: 8. CDR3 length: 16 residues. CDR3 amino acids: CASSRLAGPPYNEQFF. The DNA for the CDR3 is TGTGCCAGCAGCCGCTTAGCGGGGCCACCCTACAATGAGCAGTTCTTC.

This clone was counted once. The rearrangement links TRBV30 to TRBJ2-3; D uncertain. Germline V CDR1 and CDR2: GTSNPN, SVGIG (reference sequence). There are 14 residues in the CDR3. Trimming removed 0 bases at V and 0 bases at J, with 7 bases between. CDR3 loop: CAWSVSLSTDTQYF. DNA of the CDR3: TGTGCCTGGAGTGTATCCCTCAGCACAGATACGCAGTATTTT.

The genes are TRBV5-6 and TRBJ1-2; D gene uncertain. V was clipped by 4 bases and J by 1 base, with 11 bases between them. The CDR3 consists of 14 residues. Looked up from germline, CDR1 is SGHDT and CDR2 is YYEEEE. The CDR3 loop reads CASSPGAYNYGYTF. CDR3 DNA sequence: TGTGCCAGCAGCCCGGGTGCCTATAACTATGGCTACACCTTC.

The rearrangement links TRBV5-1 to TRBJ2-5; D possibly uses TRBD1 or TRBD2 (6 bases each). The germline gives CDR1 SGHRS, CDR2 YFSETQ. Trimming took 1 base from V and 4 from J, leaving 17 bases between them. The CDR3 contains 16 residues. This CDR3 reads CASSLRGQEIVETQYF. In DNA form, the CDR3 reads TGCGCCAGCAGCTTGCGGGGGCAGGAGATCGTAGAGACCCAGTACTTC. The variable domain in full, completed from reference TRBV5-1 and TRBJ2-5, reads KAGVTQTPRYLIKTRGQQVTLSCSPISGHRSVSWYQQTPGQGLQFLFEYFSETQRNKGNFPGRFSGRQFSNSRSEMNVSTLELGDSALYLCASSLRGQEIVETQYFGPGTRLLVL.

The CDR3 spells CASGRWTGNTEAFF. CDR3 bases: TGTGCTAGTGGTCGCTGGACGGGGAACACTGAAGCTTTCTTT. V is TRBV12-5 and J is TRBJ1-1, with D unresolved. Germline values: CDR1 LGHNT, CDR2 FRNRAP. The CDR3 has 14 amino acids. V was trimmed by 5 bases and J by 1 base, leaving 11 bases between them.

The rearrangement joins TRBV7-9 to TRBJ1-2; no clear D gene. Trimming removed 5 bases from V and 4 bases from J, with 14 bases in between. Germline CDR1 reads SEHNR; CDR2 reads FQNEAQ (reference sequence). This CDR3 is built from 14 residues. The chain's CDR3 is CASSQTEETYGYTF. In DNA form, the CDR3 reads TGTGCCAGCAGCCAGACCGAGGAAACCTATGGCTACACCTTC.

V is TRBV5-1 and J is TRBJ1-2; D remains unclear. Germline V gives CDR1 SGHRS, CDR2 YFSETQ. The CDR3 is 15 amino acids. V lost 0 bases and J 4 bases, leaving 13 bases between the germline ends. The chain's CDR3 is CASSLVQESIYGYTF. The CDR3 coding sequence is TGCGCCAGCAGCTTGGTTCAGGAATCAATCTATGGCTACACCTTC.

J is TRBJ1-1 and V is TRBV18; no definite D call. Trimming stripped 3 bases from V and 4 bases from J, with 12 bases between. The CDR3 runs to 14 residues. The germline V gene has CDR1 KGHSH and CDR2 LQKENI. CDR3 sequence: CASSPGVWSTEAFF. Written as DNA, the CDR3 is TGTGCCAGCTCACCTGGAGTGTGGAGCACTGAAGCTTTCTTT.

The chain carries TRBV28 and TRBJ1-5, with TRBD1 matching 11 bases. Trimming removed 4 bases from V and 6 bases from J; junction bases left unmatched: 8. From germline, CDR1 is MDHEN and CDR2 SYDVKM. This CDR3 is built from 16 residues. CDR3 residues: CASSSGGQGGVQPQHF. The DNA for the CDR3 is TGTGCCAGCAGTTCCGGGGGACAGGGGGGTGTTCAGCCCCAGCATTTT. Variable domain in full (rest from reference TRBV28 and TRBJ1-5): DVKVTQSSRYLVKRTGEKVFLECVQDMDHENMFWYRQDPGLGLRLIYFSYDVKMKEKGDIPEGYSVSREKKERFSLILESASTNQTSMYLCASSSGGQGGVQPQHFGDGTRLSIL.

The chain uses TRBV6-6 and TRBJ1-5; 7 nucleotides align to TRBD1. Germline values: CDR1 MNHNY, CDR2 SVGAGI (reference sequence). The CDR3 extends over 14 amino acids. With 5 bases clipped from V and 7 bases from J, the junction kept 8 bases outside the gene matches. The CDR3 nucleotides are TGTGCCAGCAGTCCAGAGACAGGGACCCAGCCCCAGCATTTT. Protein product: CASSPETGTQPQHF.

This clone was seen a single time. The V gene is TRBV5-4, the J gene TRBJ2-7; 7 nucleotides align to TRBD1. Trimming removed 4 bases from V and 2 bases from J; junction bases left unmatched: 6. This CDR3 has 14 amino acids. CDR1 and CDR2 from the germline V gene are SGHNT and YYREEE (reference sequence). The CDR3 nucleotides read TGTGCCAGCAGCAATCACAGGGGCCCCTACGAGCAGTACTTC. It codes for CASSNHRGPYEQYF.

The chain employs TRBV6-1 and TRBJ1-4; TRBD1 matches at 11 bases. Germline lookup yields CDR1 MNHNS and CDR2 SASEGT. V trimming: 6 bases; J trimming: 8 bases; junction bases outside the gene matches: 5. The CDR3 runs 14 residues. CDR3 DNA sequence: TGTGCCAGCAGACCGGACAGGGGGCGCGAAAAACTGTTTTTT. Encoded protein: CASRPDRGREKLFF.

The chain recombines TRBV7-9 with TRBJ1-4; D is ambiguous. The CDR3 has 15 residues. Trimming shortened V by 1 base and J by 6 bases, and 12 bases separated the two germline ends. Germline V CDR1 and CDR2: SEHNR, FQNEAQ (reference sequence). In nucleotides, the CDR3 is TGTGCCAGCAGCTTAGGGTCCAGAGGGTATGAAAAACTGTTTTTT. This sequence encodes CASSLGSRGYEKLFF. The full variable domain, with the rest looked up from reference TRBV7-9 and TRBJ1-4, is DTGVSQNPRHKITKRGQNVTFRCDPISEHNRLYWYRQTLGQGPEFLTYFQNEAQLEKSRLLSDRFSAERPKGSFSTLEIQRTEQGDSAMYLCASSLGSRGYEKLFFGSGTQLSVL.

The J gene is TRBJ1-2, the V gene TRBV5-1, with 7 bases matching TRBD1. The CDR3 is made up of 12 amino acids. V shed 1 base, J shed 8 bases, and the junction held 2 bases outside the gene matches. From germline, CDR1 is SGHRS and CDR2 YFSETQ. The DNA of the CDR3 is TGCGCCAGCAGCTTGCAGGGGGGAGGCTACACCTTC. Translation: CASSLQGGGYTF.

CDR3 region: CASSPGGLGGNEQFF. As DNA, the CDR3 is TGTGCCAGCAGCCCAGGGGGCCTTGGGGGCAATGAGCAGTTCTTC. The V and J genes are TRBV6-5 and TRBJ2-1, with 8 bases lining up with TRBD1. The length of the CDR3 is 15 residues. CDR1 is MNHEY and CDR2 is SVGAGI in the germline V gene. The junction had 10 bases not matched to a gene; V was cut back by 6 bases and J by 6 bases.

This clone appeared a single time. The J gene is TRBJ1-4, the V gene TRBV4-2; a weak D match, TRBD1 (5 bases). Between the trimmed V and J ends, which lost 2 bases and 2 bases, there was a span of 12 bases. This CDR3 has 16 amino acids. Germline V gene data show CDR1 as LGHNA and CDR2 as YNFKEQ. CDR3 protein: CASSQNNGATNEKLFF. CDR3 in DNA: TGTGCCAGCAGCCAAAACAATGGGGCCACTAATGAAAAACTGTTTTTT.

V is TRBV10-3 and J is TRBJ2-2; tentatively, D is TRBD2 (6 bases). The CDR3 contains 15 residues. Germline lookup yields CDR1 ENHRY and CDR2 SYGVKD. Trimming left V 3 bases short and J 4 bases short, with 12 bases between. CDR3 sequence (DNA): TGTGCCATCAGTGATTCCGGGAGTACCACCGGGGAGCTGTTTTTT. Translating gives CAISDSGSTTGELFF.

This clone was seen just once. J is TRBJ1-2 and V is TRBV6-1; maybe TRBD1 (6 bases). The V and J ends lost 6 bases and 6 bases respectively, with 23 bases between them. Germline-derived CDR1 and CDR2 are MNHNS and SASEGT. This CDR3 region has 16 residues. The CDR3, as DNA: TGTGCCAGCAGAGAAATCCGGGACACCCCCGGGCATGGCTACACCTTC. Translation: CASREIRDTPGHGYTF.

The V and J genes are TRBV7-3 and TRBJ2-2; D unresolved. Trimming shortened V by 3 bases and J by 2 bases, and 4 bases separated the two germline ends. Germline CDR1 is SGHTA and CDR2 is FQGTGA. The CDR3 consists of 13 residues. CDR3 sequence (DNA): TGTGCCAGCAGCTTGGACAACACCGGGGAGCTGTTTTTT. Translation gives CASSLDNTGELFF.

There are a few counts of this clone. This chain uses TRBV19 with TRBJ1-5, with D perhaps matching TRBD1 (6 bases). Germline CDR1 reads LNHDA; CDR2 reads SQIVND (reference sequence). The V end lost 1 base, the J end lost 2 bases, and 15 bases lay between the germline ends. The CDR3 runs 17 residues. For the CDR3, the DNA is TGTGCCAGTAGTATAGGTCGGGGGCGCGTGGGCAATCAGCCCCAGCATTTT. Its protein product is CASSIGRGRVGNQPQHF.